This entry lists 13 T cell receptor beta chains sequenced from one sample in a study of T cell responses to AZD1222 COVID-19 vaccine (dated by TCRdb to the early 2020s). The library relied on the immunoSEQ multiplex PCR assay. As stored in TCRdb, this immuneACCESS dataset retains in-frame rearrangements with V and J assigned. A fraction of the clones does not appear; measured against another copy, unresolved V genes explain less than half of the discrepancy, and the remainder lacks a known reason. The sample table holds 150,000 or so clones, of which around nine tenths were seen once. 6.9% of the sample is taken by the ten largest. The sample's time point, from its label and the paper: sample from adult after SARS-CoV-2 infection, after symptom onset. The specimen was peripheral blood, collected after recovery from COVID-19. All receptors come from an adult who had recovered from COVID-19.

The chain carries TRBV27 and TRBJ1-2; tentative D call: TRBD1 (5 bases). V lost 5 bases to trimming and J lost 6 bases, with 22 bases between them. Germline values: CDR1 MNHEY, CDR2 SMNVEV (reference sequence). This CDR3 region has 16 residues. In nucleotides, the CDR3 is TGTGCCAGCAGTCCGTATTCGACCCTCGGGGGAGATGGCTACACCTTC. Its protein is CASSPYSTLGGDGYTF.

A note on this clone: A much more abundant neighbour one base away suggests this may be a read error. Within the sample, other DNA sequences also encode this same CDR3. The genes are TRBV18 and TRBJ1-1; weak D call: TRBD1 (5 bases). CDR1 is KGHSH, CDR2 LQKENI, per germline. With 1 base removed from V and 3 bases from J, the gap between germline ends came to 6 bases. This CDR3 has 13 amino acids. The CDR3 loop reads CASSPQGHTEAFF. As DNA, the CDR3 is TGTGCCAGCTCACCACAGGGACACACTGAAGCTTTCTTT.

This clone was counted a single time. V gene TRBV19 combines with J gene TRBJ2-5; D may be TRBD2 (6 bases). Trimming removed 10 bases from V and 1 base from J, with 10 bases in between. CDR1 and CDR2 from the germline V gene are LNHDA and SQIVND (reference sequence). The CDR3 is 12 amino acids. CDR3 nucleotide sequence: TGTGCCACGGGGAGGACCCAAGAGACCCAGTACTTC. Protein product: CATGRTQETQYF.

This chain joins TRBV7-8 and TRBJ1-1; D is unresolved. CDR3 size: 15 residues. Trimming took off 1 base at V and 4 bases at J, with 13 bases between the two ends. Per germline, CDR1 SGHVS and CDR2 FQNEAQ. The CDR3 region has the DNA TGTGCCAGCAGCTTAGACGGTTCGGCCTTCACTGAAGCTTTCTTT. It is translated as CASSLDGSAFTEAFF.

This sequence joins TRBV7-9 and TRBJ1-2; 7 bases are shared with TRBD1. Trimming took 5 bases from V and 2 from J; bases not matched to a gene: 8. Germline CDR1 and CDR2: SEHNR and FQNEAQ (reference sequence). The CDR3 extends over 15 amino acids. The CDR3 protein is CASSPTGTENYGYTF. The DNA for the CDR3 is TGTGCCAGCAGCCCTACCGGGACAGAGAACTATGGCTACACCTTC.

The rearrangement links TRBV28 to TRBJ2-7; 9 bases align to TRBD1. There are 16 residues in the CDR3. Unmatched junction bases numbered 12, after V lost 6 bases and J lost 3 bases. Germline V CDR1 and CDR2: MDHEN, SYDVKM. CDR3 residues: CASSLSGTGMIYEQYF. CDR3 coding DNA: TGTGCCAGCAGCCTATCCGGGACAGGGATGATCTACGAGCAGTACTTC. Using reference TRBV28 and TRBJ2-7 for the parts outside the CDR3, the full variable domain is DVKVTQSSRYLVKRTGEKVFLECVQDMDHENMFWYRQDPGLGLRLIYFSYDVKMKEKGDIPEGYSVSREKKERFSLILESASTNQTSMYLCASSLSGTGMIYEQYFGPGTRLTVT.

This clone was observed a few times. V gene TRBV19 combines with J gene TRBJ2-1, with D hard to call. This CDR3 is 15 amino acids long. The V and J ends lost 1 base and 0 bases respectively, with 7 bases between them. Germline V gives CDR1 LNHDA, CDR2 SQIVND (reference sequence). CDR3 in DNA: TGTGCCAGTAGTATAGGAGTACCCTCCTACAATGAGCAGTTCTTC. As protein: CASSIGVPSYNEQFF.

The CDR3 reads CASSQDGNAGIYGYTF. The CDR3 DNA sequence: TGCGCCAGCAGCCAAGATGGAAACGCTGGCATCTATGGCTACACCTTC. The chain links TRBV4-3 to TRBJ1-2; no firm D call. The CDR3 contains 16 residues. Per the germline V gene, CDR1 is LGHNA and CDR2 is YSLEER. V dropped 0 bases and J dropped 4 bases, with 15 bases sitting between them.

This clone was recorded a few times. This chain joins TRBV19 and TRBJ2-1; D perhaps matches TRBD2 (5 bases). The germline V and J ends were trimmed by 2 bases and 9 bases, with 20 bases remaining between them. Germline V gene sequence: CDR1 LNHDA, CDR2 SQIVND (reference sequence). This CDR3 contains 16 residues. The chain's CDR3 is CASSIQLTGSPGEQFF. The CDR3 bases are TGTGCCAGTAGTATACAGCTGACGGGGAGTCCGGGTGAGCAGTTCTTC.

CDR3 nucleotide sequence: TGTGCCAGCTCAGGACAGGGTAGTGGCTACGAGCAGTACTTC. Translating it yields CASSGQGSGYEQYF. The chain is built from TRBV18 and TRBJ2-7; 8 nucleotides align to TRBD1. V shed 5 bases and J 3 bases; nucleotides not matched to a gene: 6. The CDR3 runs 14 residues. Germline assignment: CDR1 KGHSH and CDR2 LQKENI.

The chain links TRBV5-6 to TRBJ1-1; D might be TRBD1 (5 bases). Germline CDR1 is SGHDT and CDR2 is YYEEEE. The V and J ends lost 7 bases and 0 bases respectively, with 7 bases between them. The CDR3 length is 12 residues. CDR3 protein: CASAGMNTEAFF. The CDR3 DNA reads TGTGCCAGCGCAGGGATGAACACTGAAGCTTTCTTT.

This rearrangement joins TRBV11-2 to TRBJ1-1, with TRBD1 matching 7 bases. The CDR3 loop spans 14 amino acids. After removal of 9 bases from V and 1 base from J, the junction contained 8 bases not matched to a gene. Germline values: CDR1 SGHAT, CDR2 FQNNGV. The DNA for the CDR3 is TGTGCCAGTTCCAGGGGGATGGAGAACACTGAAGCTTTCTTT. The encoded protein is CASSRGMENTEAFF.

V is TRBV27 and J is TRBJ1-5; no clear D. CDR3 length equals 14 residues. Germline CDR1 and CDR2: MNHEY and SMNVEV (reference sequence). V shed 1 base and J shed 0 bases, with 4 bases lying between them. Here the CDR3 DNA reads TGTGCCAGCAGTTTATTAAGTAGCAATCAGCCCCAGCATTTT. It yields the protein CASSLLSSNQPQHF.